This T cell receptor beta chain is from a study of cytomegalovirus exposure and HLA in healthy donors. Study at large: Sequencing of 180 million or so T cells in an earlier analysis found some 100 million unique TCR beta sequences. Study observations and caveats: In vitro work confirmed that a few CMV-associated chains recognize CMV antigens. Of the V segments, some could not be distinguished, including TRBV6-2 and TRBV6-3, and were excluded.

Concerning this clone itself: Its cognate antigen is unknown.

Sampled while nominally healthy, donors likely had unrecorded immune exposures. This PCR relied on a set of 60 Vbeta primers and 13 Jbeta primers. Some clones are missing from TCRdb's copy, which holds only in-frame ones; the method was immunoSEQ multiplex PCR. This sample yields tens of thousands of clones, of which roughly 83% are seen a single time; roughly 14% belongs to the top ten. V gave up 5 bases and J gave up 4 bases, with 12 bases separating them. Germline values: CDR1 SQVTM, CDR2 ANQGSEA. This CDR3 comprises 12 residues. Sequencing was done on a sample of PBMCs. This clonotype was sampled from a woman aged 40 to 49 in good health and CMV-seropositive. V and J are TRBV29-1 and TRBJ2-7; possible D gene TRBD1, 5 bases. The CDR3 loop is CSVSGKRYEQYF. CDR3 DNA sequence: TGCAGCGTTTCAGGGAAGAGGTACGAGCAGTACTTC.